These T cell receptor beta chains were read from a single sample in a study of blood T cell repertoires in COVID-19. Clones were read by immunoSEQ multiplex PCR, and TCRdb kept only the in-frame ones, dropping some. The table has just under 150,000 clones, around 83% seen once. Sequencing used peripheral blood. These receptors all stem from a human donor with acute or convalescent COVID-19. The donor label of this sample is uncertain. Each CDR3 is given with its conserved first and last residue. A D gene is named only where the DNA matches it firmly. Clone size is stated in some rows and not others, as once, few, many or a class when expanded.

-	TRBV4-1	-	TRBJ2-5	TGCGCCAGCAGCCAAGGGACTTATGGTCCCTACGAGACCCAGTACTTC	CASSQGTYGPYETQYF
-	TRBV9	-	TRBJ2-2	TGTGCCAGCAGCGTTGGCATCGGGGAGCTGTTTTTT	CASSVGIGELFF
TRBD2	TRBV5-1	once	TRBJ2-5	TGCGCCAGCAGCTTGACCGCTAGCGGGGCCGGGACCCAGTACTTC	CASSLTASGAGTQYF
-	TRBV3-1/TRBV3-2	-	TRBJ1-1	TGTGCCAGCAACAGGGAGGGTATGAACACTGAAGCTTTCTTT	CASNREGMNTEAFF
TRBD1	TRBV10-3	-	TRBJ2-1	TGTGCCATCAGTGAGGGACAGGGTTTCAATGAGCAGTTCTTC	CAISEGQGFNEQFF
TRBD1	TRBV19	-	TRBJ1-2	TGTGCCAGCGGGGACAGGAGGAACTATGGCTACACCTTC	CASGDRRNYGYTF
TRBD1	TRBV5-1	-	TRBJ2-5	TGCGCCAGCAGCGGGGGACAGGGAAGATGGGAGACCCAGTACTTC	CASSGGQGRWETQYF
-	TRBV18	-	TRBJ2-1	TGTGCCAGCTCATCGCTCTCCCGGGTCTACAATGAGCAGTTCTTC	CASSSLSRVYNEQFF
TRBD1	TRBV2	-	TRBJ1-2	TGTGCCAGTCGGAGACAGGGGTTTCGGTATGGCTACACCTTC	CASRRQGFRYGYTF
TRBD2	TRBV3-1/TRBV3-2	-	TRBJ2-7	TGTGCCAGCACCCAAATAGCGGGGGGGCCCTATTGGTACTTC	CASTQIAGGPYWYF
TRBD2	TRBV3-1/TRBV3-2	-	TRBJ2-2	TGTGCCAGCAGCCAAGATGTAAGAAAAGGGGACTACGGGGAGCTGTTTTTT	CASSQDVRKGDYGELFF
-	TRBV2	-	TRBJ2-2	TGTGCCAGCTCATTTACAACGAACACCGGGGAGCTGTTTTTT	CASSFTTNTGELFF
-	TRBV3-1/TRBV3-2	once	TRBJ1-3	TGTGCCAGCAGCTTTGCTCGGGAACCAAACACCATATATTTT	CASSFAREPNTIYF
-	TRBV4-3	-	TRBJ1-1	TGCGCCAGCAGCCAAGACGGGCAGGGGAACACTGAAGCTTTCTTT	CASSQDGQGNTEAFF